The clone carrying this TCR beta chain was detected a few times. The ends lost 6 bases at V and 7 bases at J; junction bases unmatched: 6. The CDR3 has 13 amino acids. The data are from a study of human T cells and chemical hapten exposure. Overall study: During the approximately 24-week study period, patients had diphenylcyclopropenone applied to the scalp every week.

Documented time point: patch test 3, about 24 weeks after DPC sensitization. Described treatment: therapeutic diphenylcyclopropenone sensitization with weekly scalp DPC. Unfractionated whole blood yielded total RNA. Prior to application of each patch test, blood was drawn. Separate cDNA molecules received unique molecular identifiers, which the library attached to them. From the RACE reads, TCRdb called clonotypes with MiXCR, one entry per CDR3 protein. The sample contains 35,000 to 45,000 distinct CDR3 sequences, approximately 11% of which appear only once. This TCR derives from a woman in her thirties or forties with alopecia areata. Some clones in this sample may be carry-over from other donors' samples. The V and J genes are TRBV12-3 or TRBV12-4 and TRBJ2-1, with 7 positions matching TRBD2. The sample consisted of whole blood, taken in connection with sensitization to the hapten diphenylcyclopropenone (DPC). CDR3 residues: CASSLFSGNEQFF. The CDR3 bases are TGTGCCAGCAGCCTCTTTAGCGGGAATGAGCAGTTCTTC.